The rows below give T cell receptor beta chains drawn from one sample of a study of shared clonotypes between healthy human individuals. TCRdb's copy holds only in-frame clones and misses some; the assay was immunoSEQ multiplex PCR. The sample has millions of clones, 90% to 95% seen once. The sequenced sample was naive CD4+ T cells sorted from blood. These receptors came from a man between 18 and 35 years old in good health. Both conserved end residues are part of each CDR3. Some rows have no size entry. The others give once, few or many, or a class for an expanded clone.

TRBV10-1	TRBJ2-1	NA	CASSVTRGEQFF
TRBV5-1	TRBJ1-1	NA	CASSLGPAGGTEAFF
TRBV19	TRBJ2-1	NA	CASSVLDRDWDEQFF
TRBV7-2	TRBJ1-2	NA	CASSPAGGGYTF
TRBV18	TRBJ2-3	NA	CASSLAGVMDTQYF
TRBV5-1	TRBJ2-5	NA	CASSFSNAPGSTETQYF
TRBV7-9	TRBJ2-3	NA	CASSSSTDTQYF
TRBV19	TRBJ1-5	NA	CASSIRQDQPQHF
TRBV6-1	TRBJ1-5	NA	CASSVETGFQPQHF
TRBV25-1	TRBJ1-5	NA	CASSEPYSNQPQHF
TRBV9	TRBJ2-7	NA	CASSVEGWGAEQYF
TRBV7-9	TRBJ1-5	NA	CASSQTGLQPQHF
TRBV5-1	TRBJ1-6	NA	CASWYDNSPLHF
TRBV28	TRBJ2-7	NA	CASSISSTYEQYF
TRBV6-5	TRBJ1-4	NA	CASGATNEKLFF
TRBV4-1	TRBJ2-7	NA	CASSQVAGQSYEQYF
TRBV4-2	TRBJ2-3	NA	CASSQEGDTQYF
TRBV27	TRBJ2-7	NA	CASSLRSYEQYF
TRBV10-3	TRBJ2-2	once	CAISESGGFLAGELFF
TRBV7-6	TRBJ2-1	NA	CASSLVDRVDEQFF
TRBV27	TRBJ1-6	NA	CASRPGTDFNSPLHF
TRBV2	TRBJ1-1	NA	CASSGWDRGLVNTEAFF
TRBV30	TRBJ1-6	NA	CAWSGTALNSPLHF
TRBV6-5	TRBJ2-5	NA	CASSYLGGRPKETQYF
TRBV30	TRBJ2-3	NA	CATRDRGLGDTQYF
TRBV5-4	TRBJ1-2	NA	CASSLAGQNYGYTF
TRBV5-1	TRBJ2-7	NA	CASSLTGSSYEQYF
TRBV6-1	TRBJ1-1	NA	CASSDRTGRRMNTEAFF
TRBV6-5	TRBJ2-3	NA	CASTSGSDTQYF
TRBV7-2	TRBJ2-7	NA	CASSLAGGTEQYF
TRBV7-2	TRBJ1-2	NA	CASSLGQKYGYTF
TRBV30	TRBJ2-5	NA	CAWSEMGQWTQYF
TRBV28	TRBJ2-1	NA	CASSLFNEQFF
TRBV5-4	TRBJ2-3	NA	CASSLGPTDTQYF
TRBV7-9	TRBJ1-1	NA	CASSRPEQGTEAFF
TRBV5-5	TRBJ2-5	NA	CASSLPLDQETQYF
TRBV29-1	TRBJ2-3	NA	CSVDQGTDTQYF
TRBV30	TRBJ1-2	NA	CAWTNGGDGYTF
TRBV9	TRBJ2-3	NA	CASSVAVGGGTDTQYF
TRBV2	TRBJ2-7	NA	CVKHQAGGYEQYF
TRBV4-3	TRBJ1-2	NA	CASSQDFAGSYGYTF
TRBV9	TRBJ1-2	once	CASSETGGNYGYTF
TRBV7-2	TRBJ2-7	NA	CASSLVSGTGSYEQYF
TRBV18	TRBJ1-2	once	CASSPEGIHGYTF
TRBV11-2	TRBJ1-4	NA	CASSLDHGEKLFF
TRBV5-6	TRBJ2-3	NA	CASSRGLAGADTQYF
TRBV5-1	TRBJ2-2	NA	CASSLANSGSAGELFF
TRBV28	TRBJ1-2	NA	CASSSGGENYGYTF
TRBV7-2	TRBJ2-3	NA	CASSADRGRGDTQYF
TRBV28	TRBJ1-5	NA	CASSFRQNSNQPQHF
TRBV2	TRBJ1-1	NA	CASRQGETTEAFF
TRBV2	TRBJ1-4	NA	CASSLRRGATNEKLFF
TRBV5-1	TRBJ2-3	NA	CASSRQQGSTDTQYF
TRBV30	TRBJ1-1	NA	CAWRAGTNTEAFF
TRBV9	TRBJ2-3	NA	CASSVGWGDTDTQYF
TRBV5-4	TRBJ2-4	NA	CASSLPNSLAKNIQYF
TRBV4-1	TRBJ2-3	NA	CASSQDKGASTDTQYF